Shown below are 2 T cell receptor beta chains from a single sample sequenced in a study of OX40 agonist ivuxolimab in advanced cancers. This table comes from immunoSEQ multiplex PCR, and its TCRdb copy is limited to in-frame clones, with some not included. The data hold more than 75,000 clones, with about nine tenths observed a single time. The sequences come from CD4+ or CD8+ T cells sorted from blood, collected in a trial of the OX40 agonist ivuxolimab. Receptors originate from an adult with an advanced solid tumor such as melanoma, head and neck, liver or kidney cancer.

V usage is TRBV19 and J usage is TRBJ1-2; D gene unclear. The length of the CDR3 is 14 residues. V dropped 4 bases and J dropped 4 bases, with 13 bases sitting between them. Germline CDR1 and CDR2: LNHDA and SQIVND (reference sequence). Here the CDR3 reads CASSTATSLYGYTF. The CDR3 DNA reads TGTGCCAGTAGTACAGCAACTTCCCTCTATGGCTACACCTTC.

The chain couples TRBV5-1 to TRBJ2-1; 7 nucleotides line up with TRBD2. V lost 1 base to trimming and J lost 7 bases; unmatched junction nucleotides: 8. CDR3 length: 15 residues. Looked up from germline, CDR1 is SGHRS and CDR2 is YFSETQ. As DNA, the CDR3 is TGCGCCAGCAGCTTGAGTGGCGGGAGCGGTAATGAGCAGTTCTTC. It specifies CASSLSGGSGNEQFF.